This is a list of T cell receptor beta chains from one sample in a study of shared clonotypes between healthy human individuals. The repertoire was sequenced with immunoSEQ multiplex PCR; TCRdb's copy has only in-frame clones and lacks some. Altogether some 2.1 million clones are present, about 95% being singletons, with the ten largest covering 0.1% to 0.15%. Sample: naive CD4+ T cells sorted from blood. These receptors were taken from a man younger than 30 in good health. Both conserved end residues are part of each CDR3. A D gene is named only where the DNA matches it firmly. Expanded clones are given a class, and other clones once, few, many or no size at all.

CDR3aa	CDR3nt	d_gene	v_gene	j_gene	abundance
CSARARGEQYF	TGCAGTGCTAGAGCTAGAGGCGAGCAGTACTTC	.	TRBV20-1	TRBJ2-7	.
CARKIQGFGYEQYF	TGTGCCAGGAAGATACAGGGGTTCGGCTACGAGCAGTACTTC	TRBD1	TRBV6-5	TRBJ2-7	.
CSVTGVTQYF	TGCAGTGTTACAGGTGTTACGCAGTATTTT	.	TRBV20-1	TRBJ2-3	.
CASSHRQETYEQYF	TGCGCCAGCAGCCACCGACAGGAAACCTACGAGCAGTACTTC	.	TRBV5-1	TRBJ2-7	once
CASRRRDGQNEKLFF	TGTGCCAGCAGACGCCGGGACGGACAGAATGAAAAACTGTTTTTT	.	TRBV2	TRBJ1-4	.
CASSEALAGGAYNEQFF	TGTGCCAGCAGTGAAGCTTTAGCGGGGGGCGCCTACAATGAGCAGTTCTTC	TRBD2	TRBV10-3	TRBJ2-1	.
CASTSGRPSGYEQYF	TGTGCCAGCACTAGCGGCCGCCCCAGTGGATACGAGCAGTACTTC	TRBD2	TRBV6-5	TRBJ2-7	.
CASSVKLNTGELFF	TGTGCCAGCAGCGTCAAACTCAACACCGGGGAGCTGTTTTTT	.	TRBV9	TRBJ2-2	.
CASSVVGVARGYTF	TGTGCCAGCAGCGTAGTCGGAGTCGCGCGGGGCTACACCTTC	.	TRBV9	TRBJ1-2	.
CASSRNYEQYF	TGTGCCAGCAGCCGAAACTACGAGCAGTACTTC	.	TRBV5-6	TRBJ2-7	.
CASSLESGPQNTEAFF	TGTGCCAGCAGTTTAGAGTCGGGACCTCAGAACACTGAAGCTTTCTTT	.	TRBV6-5	TRBJ1-1	.
CASRSDVALNYGYTF	TGCGCCAGCAGGTCCGACGTCGCCCTTAACTATGGCTACACCTTC	.	TRBV4-1	TRBJ1-2	once
CASSQGGREEKLFF	TGTGCCAGCAGTCAGGGGGGGCGAGAGGAAAAACTGTTTTTT	TRBD1	TRBV11-2	TRBJ1-4	.
CASSLQRSTNEKLFF	TGTGCCAGCAGCTTACAGAGATCAACTAATGAAAAACTGTTTTTT	.	TRBV7-2	TRBJ1-4	.
CASGRDRGFRGYTF	TGTGCCAGCGGCCGGGACAGGGGTTTTAGAGGCTACACCTTC	TRBD1	TRBV28	TRBJ1-2	.
CASGLVISGGNTIYF	TGTGCTAGTGGTTTGGTAATATCGGGTGGAAACACCATATATTTT	.	TRBV12-5	TRBJ1-3	.
CASSPQAGNTIYF	TGTGCCAGCAGCCCCCAGGCCGGAAACACCATATATTTT	.	TRBV9	TRBJ1-3	.
CASSLNAGSYEQYF	TGTGCCAGCAGTCTCAATGCAGGGTCCTACGAGCAGTACTTC	.	TRBV6-5	TRBJ2-7	.
CASSLTAAYEQYF	TGCGCCAGCAGCTTGACAGCGGCCTACGAGCAGTACTTC	.	TRBV5-1	TRBJ2-7	.
CASSGRDSYQPQHF	TGTGCCAGCAGCGGGCGGGACAGCTATCAGCCCCAGCATTTT	TRBD1	TRBV6-6	TRBJ1-5	.